The clone carrying this T cell receptor beta chain has only one observation. This CDR3 spans 11 amino acids. Trimming removed 6 bases at V and 2 bases at J, with 7 bases between. CDR1 and CDR2 (germline): DFQATT, SNEGSKA (reference sequence). Using immunoSEQ multiplex PCR, the repertoire was profiled, and TCRdb retains in-frame clones only, with some absent. The table includes tens of thousands of clones, nearly 98% detected once. The data derive from a study of technical replicates of blood from a handful of donors. The sample was T cells isolated from PBMCs. The rearrangement links TRBV20-1 to TRBJ1-1; no reliable D call. This TCR came from a human donor in good health. The CDR3 loop reads CSAGLNTEAFF. The CDR3 nucleotides are TGCAGTGCCGGTCTAAACACTGAAGCTTTCTTT.